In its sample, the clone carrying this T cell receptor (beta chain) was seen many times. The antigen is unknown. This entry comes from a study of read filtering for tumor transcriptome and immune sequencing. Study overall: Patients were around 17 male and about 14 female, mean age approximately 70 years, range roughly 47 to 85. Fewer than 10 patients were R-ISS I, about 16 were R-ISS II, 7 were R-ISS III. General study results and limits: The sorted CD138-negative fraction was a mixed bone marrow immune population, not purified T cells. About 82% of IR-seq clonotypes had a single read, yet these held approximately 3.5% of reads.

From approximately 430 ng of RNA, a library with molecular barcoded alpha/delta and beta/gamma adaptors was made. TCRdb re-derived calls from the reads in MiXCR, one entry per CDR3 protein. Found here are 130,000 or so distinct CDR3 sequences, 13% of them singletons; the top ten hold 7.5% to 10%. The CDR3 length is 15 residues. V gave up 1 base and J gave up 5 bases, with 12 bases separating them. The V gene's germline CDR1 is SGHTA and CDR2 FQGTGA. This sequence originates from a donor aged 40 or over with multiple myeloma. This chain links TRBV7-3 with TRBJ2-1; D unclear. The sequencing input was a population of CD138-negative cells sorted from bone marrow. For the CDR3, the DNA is TGTGCCAGCAGCTTAAATGCAGCATCAAACAATGAGCAGTTCTTC. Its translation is CASSLNAASNNEQFF.